Presented here are 21 T cell receptor beta chains from one specimen sequenced in a study of siplizumab effects on memory and regulatory T cells. The assay was immunoSEQ multiplex PCR, and TCRdb's table has in-frame clones only and misses some. The sample records about 40,000 clones, around 90% being singletons. The sample taken for sequencing was naive CD4+ T cells sorted from blood. These receptors all come from a human donor in good health.

V gene TRBV7-8 combines with J gene TRBJ1-5; D is unresolved. V was shortened by 5 bases and J by 7 bases, with 15 bases between the two germline ends. Germline assignment: CDR1 SGHVS and CDR2 FQNEAQ. The CDR3 length is 14 residues. CDR3 DNA: TGTGCCAGCAGCCCCCAGAGTCGGCTACAGCCCCAGCATTTT. As protein: CASSPQSRLQPQHF.

The J gene is TRBJ2-7, the V gene TRBV5-1; 7 nucleotides match TRBD2. The CDR3 is made up of 14 amino acids. With V trimmed by 2 bases and J by 5 bases, 7 bases remained unmatched. The germline CDR1 and CDR2 sequences are SGHRS and YFSETQ. CDR3 DNA: TGCGCCAGCAGCTTAGGCGGGAGTTCCCACGAGCAGTACTTC. This translates into CASSLGGSSHEQYF.

This clone has just one count. V and J are TRBV6-5 and TRBJ1-6, with D perhaps matching TRBD1 (6 bases). Germline V gene data show CDR1 as MNHEY and CDR2 as SVGAGI. This CDR3 spans 15 amino acids. Trimming pared 2 bases from V and 10 bases from J, leaving 15 bases between. This CDR3 reads CASSYVGAGWSPLHF. DNA for the CDR3: TGTGCCAGCAGTTACGTGGGGGCGGGATGGTCACCCCTCCACTTT.

CDR3 in DNA: TGTGCCAGCAGTCTGATAGCGGGGCCACACGCCCAGTACTTC. The encoded protein is CASSLIAGPHAQYF. The chain combines TRBV6-1 with TRBJ2-5, with 8 bases identical to TRBD2. Germline V lookup: CDR1 MNHNS, CDR2 SASEGT. CDR3 size: 14 residues. V lost 5 bases, J lost 9 bases, and 11 bases stayed unmatched.

The chain combines TRBV9 with TRBJ1-2, with TRBD1 matching 9 bases. This CDR3 is built from 15 residues. The germline V gene has CDR1 SGDLS and CDR2 YYNGEE. The V gene end was trimmed by 4 bases and the J gene end by 2 bases; junction bases not matched to a gene: 6. CDR3 in DNA: TGTGCCAGCAGCCCACGGACAGGGGAAAACTATGGCTACACCTTC. Its protein product is CASSPRTGENYGYTF.

The chain combines TRBV19 with TRBJ2-7; 9 positions agree with TRBD2. After removal of 7 bases from V and 4 bases from J, the junction contained 14 bases not matched to a gene. The germline V gene has CDR1 LNHDA and CDR2 SQIVND (reference sequence). The CDR3 covers 16 residues. The CDR3 loop reads CASTVSGLAGRYEQYF. DNA of the CDR3: TGTGCCAGTACCGTATCGGGGCTAGCGGGGAGATACGAGCAGTACTTC.

The chain links TRBV18 to TRBJ2-7; tentative D call: TRBD1 (6 bases). The CDR3 spans 13 residues. V lost 3 bases, J lost 3 bases, and 9 bases lay in between. Germline lookup yields CDR1 KGHSH and CDR2 LQKENI. As DNA, the CDR3 is TGTGCCAGCTCACCCGGACAGAGCTACGAGCAGTACTTC. The encoded protein is CASSPGQSYEQYF.

V and J are TRBV21-1 and TRBJ2-1; the table's D call, TRBD2, was not checked against the DNA. TRBV21-1 is given as a pseudogene. CDR3 size: 11 residues. Here the CDR3 DNA reads TGTGCCAGCAGCGGGGGACTCGAGCAGTTCTTC. Encoded protein: CASSGGLEQFF.

V gene TRBV27 combines with J gene TRBJ2-5, with a tentative D call TRBD2 (6 bases). Germline V gives CDR1 MNHEY, CDR2 SMNVEV (reference sequence). The V gene lost 0 bases and the J gene lost 5 bases, with 16 bases spanning the gap. This CDR3 spans 16 amino acids. The CDR3, as DNA: TGTGCCAGCAGTTTATCAGGAGGGGAGTCTGGGGAGACCCAGTACTTC. Residues: CASSLSGGESGETQYF.

J is TRBJ2-5 and V is TRBV6-5; perhaps TRBD2 as D (5 bases). Trimming stripped 0 bases from V and 4 bases from J, with 9 bases between. This CDR3 contains 14 residues. Germline CDR1 is MNHEY and CDR2 is SVGAGI. In nucleotides, the CDR3 is TGTGCCAGCAGTTACTCGATGAGCGGAGAGACCCAGTACTTC. Translation gives CASSYSMSGETQYF.

The chain uses TRBV7-3 and TRBJ2-7, with D perhaps TRBD2 (6 bases). CDR1 is SGHTA, CDR2 FQGTGA, per germline. This CDR3 is 14 amino acids long. V was shortened by 2 bases and J by 3 bases, with 11 bases between the two germline ends. For the CDR3, the DNA is TGTGCCAGCAGCTTAGCTGGGCGGGACTACGAGCAGTACTTC. This codes for CASSLAGRDYEQYF.

The V and J genes are TRBV4-2 and TRBJ1-1; 8 positions agree with TRBD1. After removal of 3 bases from V and 8 bases from J, the junction contained 14 bases not matched to a gene. The germline gives CDR1 LGHNA, CDR2 YNFKEQ. CDR3 size: 16 residues. The CDR3 sequence is CASSQDAAGGPLEAFF. CDR3 in DNA: TGTGCCAGCAGCCAGGACGCCGCAGGGGGCCCTTTAGAAGCTTTCTTT.

V is TRBV10-3 and J is TRBJ1-3; D is unclear. Trimming shortened V by 1 base and J by 2 bases, and 9 bases separated the two germline ends. This CDR3 is built from 15 residues. Germline CDR1 and CDR2: ENHRY and SYGVKD. CDR3 in amino acids: CAISEFVVAGNTIYF. CDR3 DNA sequence: TGTGCCATCAGTGAGTTTGTGGTTGCTGGAAACACCATATATTTT.

V and J are TRBV7-8 and TRBJ1-4; 10 nucleotides align to TRBD1. CDR1 is SGHVS, CDR2 FQNEAQ, per germline. The trim removed 5 bases at V and 10 bases at J, leaving 10 bases unmatched. This CDR3 spans 15 amino acids. As DNA, the CDR3 is TGTGCCAGCAGCCAAAATGCCGGGACAGGGGTAAAACTGTTTTTT. As protein: CASSQNAGTGVKLFF.

A few counts support this clone. The chain joins TRBV7-9 to TRBJ1-2; D perhaps matches TRBD1 (5 bases). The CDR3 extends over 15 amino acids. Germline assignment: CDR1 SEHNR and CDR2 FQNEAQ (reference sequence). Trimming pared 5 bases from V and 0 bases from J, leaving 13 bases between. This chain's CDR3 is CASSLSGGANYGYTF. The CDR3 nucleotides are TGTGCCAGCAGCCTTAGCGGGGGGGCTAACTATGGCTACACCTTC.

The chain recombines TRBV21-1 with TRBJ1-5. TRBV21-1 is a pseudogene segment. The CDR3 consists of 16 residues. The CDR3 sequence: CASSYFRDGANQPQHF. The CDR3 region has the DNA TGTGCCAGCTCCTATTTCCGGGACGGAGCAAATCAGCCCCAGCATTTT.

The chain uses TRBV30 and TRBJ2-3, with 11 bases identical to TRBD2. The CDR3 has 14 residues. Germline CDR1 GTSNPN, CDR2 SVGIG (reference sequence). The V segment lost 7 bases and the J segment 3 bases; nucleotides outside the gene matches: 6. The CDR3 loop reads CASGGLAVTDTQYF. The CDR3 DNA reads as TGTGCCTCGGGGGGACTAGCGGTTACAGATACGCAGTATTTT.

This chain joins TRBV30 and TRBJ1-1; D ambiguous. Germline CDR1 GTSNPN, CDR2 SVGIG (reference sequence). This CDR3 comprises 11 residues. Trimming left V 5 bases short and J 9 bases short, with 13 bases between. In nucleotides, the CDR3 is TGTGCCTGGTCTACTCTAAATAAAGCTTTCTTT. Translation gives CAWSTLNKAFF.

The rearrangement uses TRBV5-1 and TRBJ2-7, with 10 nucleotides matching TRBD1. Germline assignment: CDR1 SGHRS and CDR2 YFSETQ. J gave up 5 bases and V 4 bases, and 18 bases lay outside the gene matches. The CDR3 contains 18 residues. The chain's CDR3 is CASSVGTGEGSPGNEQYF. The CDR3 DNA follows: TGCGCCAGCAGCGTCGGGACAGGGGAGGGGTCCCCTGGGAACGAGCAGTACTTC. Variable domain in full (rest from reference TRBV5-1 and TRBJ2-7): KAGVTQTPRYLIKTRGQQVTLSCSPISGHRSVSWYQQTPGQGLQFLFEYFSETQRNKGNFPGRFSGRQFSNSRSEMNVSTLELGDSALYLCASSVGTGEGSPGNEQYFGPGTRLTVT.

The chain has TRBV7-9 and TRBJ1-5; D unresolved. Germline V gene sequence: CDR1 SEHNR, CDR2 FQNEAQ (reference sequence). Trimming took off 2 bases at V and 1 base at J, with 0 bases between the two ends. The CDR3 extends over 12 amino acids. The CDR3 is CASSLSNQPQHF. The CDR3, as DNA: TGTGCCAGCAGCTTAAGCAATCAGCCCCAGCATTTT. The full variable domain, its missing parts supplied by reference TRBV7-9 and TRBJ1-5, is DTGVSQNPRHKITKRGQNVTFRCDPISEHNRLYWYRQTLGQGPEFLTYFQNEAQLEKSRLLSDRFSAERPKGSFSTLEIQRTEQGDSAMYLCASSLSNQPQHFGDGTRLSIL.

The V and J genes are TRBV5-1 and TRBJ2-7; a weak D match, TRBD1 (5 bases). V shed 2 bases and J shed 0 bases, with 9 bases lying between them. Per the germline V gene, CDR1 is SGHRS and CDR2 is YFSETQ. The CDR3 sequence is 14 residues long. The CDR3 loop reads CASSFIGASYEQYF. DNA of the CDR3: TGCGCCAGCAGCTTCATTGGGGCCTCCTACGAGCAGTACTTC. Full variable domain (rest looked up from reference TRBV5-1 and TRBJ2-7): KAGVTQTPRYLIKTRGQQVTLSCSPISGHRSVSWYQQTPGQGLQFLFEYFSETQRNKGNFPGRFSGRQFSNSRSEMNVSTLELGDSALYLCASSFIGASYEQYFGPGTRLTVT.